These 5 T cell receptor beta chains share one sample of origin, sequenced in a study of blood T cell repertoires in COVID-19. Sequencing used immunoSEQ multiplex PCR; TCRdb keeps in-frame clones, though not all of them. Of just over 350,000 clones listed, about 88% were seen once; the top ten hold roughly 3%. The sample taken for sequencing was PBMCs or T cells enriched from blood (not recorded which). The origin of the receptors is a woman aged 25-40 years who had recovered from COVID-19.

In nucleotides, the CDR3 is TGTGCCAGCAGCTTAGGTAGCGTGACCCAAGAGACCCAGTACTTC. This encodes CASSLGSVTQETQYF. The genes are TRBV13 and TRBJ2-5; a possible D gene is TRBD2 (5 bases). The germline V gene has CDR1 PRHDT and CDR2 FYEKMQ (reference sequence). V lost 0 bases and J 1 base, leaving 9 bases between the germline ends. This CDR3 contains 15 residues.

The chain links TRBV5-5 to TRBJ1-5, with TRBD1 matching 7 bases. Germline CDR1 is SGHKS and CDR2 is YYEKEE (reference sequence). The trim removed 4 bases at V and 1 base at J, leaving 14 bases unmatched. The CDR3 has 18 residues. The CDR3 DNA reads as TGTGCCAGCAGCAGGGTAATAAGGGGGCCAGGGAGCAATCAGCCCCAGCATTTT. Protein: CASSRVIRGPGSNQPQHF.

This clone has more than one count but fewer than ten. The chain carries TRBV4-1 and TRBJ2-1, with 9 nucleotides matching TRBD2. The CDR3 consists of 15 residues. V lost 0 bases to trimming and J lost 10 bases; unmatched junction nucleotides: 7. Germline loops: CDR1 MGHRA, CDR2 YSYEKL. Written as DNA, the CDR3 is TGCGCCAGCAGCCAAGATAAGCGGGGGGCCCGAGAGCAGTTCTTC. Translation: CASSQDKRGAREQFF.

The chain is built from TRBV29-1 and TRBJ2-5; 13 bases are shared with TRBD2. The CDR3 covers 15 residues. The V gene's germline CDR1 is SQVTM and CDR2 ANQGSEA. The trim removed 6 bases at V and 4 bases at J, leaving 8 bases unmatched. The CDR3, as DNA: TGCAGCGTCGGAACTAGCGGGGGGGCACGAGAGACCCAGTACTTC. Amino acid sequence: CSVGTSGGARETQYF. Variable domain in full (rest from reference TRBV29-1 and TRBJ2-5): SAVISQKPSRDICQRGTSLTIQCQVDSQVTMMFWYRQQPGQSLTLIATANQGSEATYESGFVIDKFPISRPNLTFSTLTVSNMSPEDSSIYLCSVGTSGGARETQYFGPGTRLLVL.

V gene TRBV28 combines with J gene TRBJ2-2, with D possibly TRBD1 on 6 matching bases. Germline lookup yields CDR1 MDHEN and CDR2 SYDVKM. The germline V and J ends were trimmed by 5 bases and 5 bases, with 12 bases remaining between them. The CDR3 spans 14 residues. The DNA for the CDR3 is TGTGCCAGCAGTACCGGGACACCGACCGGGGAGCTGTTTTTT. It encodes CASSTGTPTGELFF.